This T cell receptor beta chain was captured in a study of CD8 T cells in Susac syndrome. Study at large: Treatment at blood withdrawal was none, corticosteroids, or intravenous immunoglobulin alone in Susac syndrome patients.

The germline V and J ends were trimmed by 4 bases and 0 bases, with 18 bases remaining between them. CDR1 is SQVTM and CDR2 is ANQGSEA in the germline V gene. The CDR3 runs 16 residues. A quantity of 0.5 to 1 ug RNA underwent reverse transcription using random hexamers. immunoSEQ multiplex PCR amplified TCR beta CDR3 across 54 Vbeta, 13 Jbeta. TCRdb re-analysed the immunoSEQ multiplex PCR reads in MiXCR, keeping a single row per CDR3 protein. The sample has 150,000 to 200,000 distinct CDR3 sequences, about 91% seen once. V usage is TRBV29-1 and J usage is TRBJ1-2, with TRBD1 as a possible D gene (5 bases). The sequencing sample was made of CD4+ T cells from PBMCs. This sequence was found in a human donor with Susac syndrome. CDR3 nucleotides: TGCAGCGTTGCGAGTAGCGGGGCATCGGCTAACTATGGCTACACCTTC. It specifies CSVASSGASANYGYTF.